The 23 T cell receptor beta chains given below trace back to one sample, sequenced in a study of blood T cell repertoires in COVID-19. TCRdb's copy holds only in-frame clones and misses some; the assay was immunoSEQ multiplex PCR. The sample has about 280,000 clones; 70% to 90% are singletons. The sample taken for sequencing was peripheral blood. The receptors were sampled from a woman aged 70 to 79 with COVID-19, enrolled during active disease.

The chain employs TRBV11-1 and TRBJ2-2, with D perhaps TRBD2 (5 bases). Germline V gene data show CDR1 as SGHAT and CDR2 as FQDESV (reference sequence). The length of the CDR3 is 15 residues. Trimming left V 3 bases short and J 6 bases short, with 14 bases between. The CDR3 nucleotides are TGTGCCAGCAGCTTTCGAGGGTTCGTCCCCGGGGAGCTGTTTTTT. This encodes CASSFRGFVPGELFF.

The chain couples TRBV6-5 to TRBJ2-7; TRBD1 might be the D (6 bases). V gave up 8 bases and J gave up 2 bases, with 13 bases separating them. The CDR3 runs 13 residues. CDR1 and CDR2 (germline): MNHEY, SVGAGI. CDR3 residues: CASLQGSPYEQYF. CDR3 DNA sequence: TGTGCCAGCCTCCAGGGGAGCCCCTACGAGCAGTACTTC.

This rearrangement joins TRBV4-3 to TRBJ2-5; TRBD2 might be the D (6 bases). In germline, CDR1 is LGHNA, CDR2 YSLEER. This CDR3 is built from 17 residues. V was trimmed by 2 bases and J by 7 bases, leaving 23 bases between them. The CDR3 reads CASSQSRIYGPEGTQYF. CDR3 bases: TGCGCCAGCAGCCAATCGCGCATATATGGGCCGGAGGGGACCCAGTACTTC.

The chain joins TRBV7-6 to TRBJ1-1; a possible D gene is TRBD1 (5 bases). Deletions cut 5 bases from V and 1 base from J, with 14 bases between. The germline gives CDR1 SGHVS, CDR2 FNYEAQ. This CDR3 comprises 15 residues. The CDR3 sequence: CASSPRSGQNTEAFF. The CDR3 DNA follows: TGTGCCAGCAGCCCGCGCTCTGGACAGAACACTGAAGCTTTCTTT.

J is TRBJ2-2 and V is TRBV9, with 7 bases that match TRBD2. Losses at the gene ends were 0 bases for V and 6 bases for J; bases not matched to a gene: 2. CDR1 and CDR2 (germline): SGDLS, YYNGEE. The CDR3 is 14 amino acids. CDR3 bases: TGTGCCAGCAGCGTAGGGGGAGGGGCCGGGGAGCTGTTTTTT. This sequence encodes CASSVGGGAGELFF.

The V gene is TRBV6-5, the J gene TRBJ1-3, with a tentative D call TRBD1 (5 bases). CDR1 and CDR2 (germline): MNHEY, SVGAGI. This CDR3 is built from 14 residues. Trimming removed 10 bases at V and 1 base at J, with 14 bases between. CDR3 DNA sequence: TGTGCCACCCCCGGCCACAGGTCTGGAAACACCATATATTTT. This codes for CATPGHRSGNTIYF.

The chain is built from TRBV5-1 and TRBJ1-3; 9 nucleotides match TRBD1. Germline V gene lookup returns CDR1 SGHRS and CDR2 YFSETQ. With V trimmed by 1 base and J by 9 bases, 8 bases remained unmatched. CDR3 length equals 15 residues. The CDR3 coding sequence is TGCGCCAGCAGCTTGATGGGACAGGGTACCGGCACCATATATTTT. It specifies CASSLMGQGTGTIYF.

The J gene is TRBJ1-2, the V gene TRBV24-1; 7 nucleotides align to TRBD1. The V gene's germline CDR1 is KGHDR and CDR2 SFDVKD. This CDR3 contains 14 residues. V trimming: 4 bases; J trimming: 6 bases; junction bases outside the gene matches: 7. CDR3 region: CATSDTRTGDGYTF. In nucleotides, the CDR3 is TGTGCCACCAGTGACACCCGGACAGGAGATGGCTACACCTTC.

The chain links TRBV19 to TRBJ2-5, with TRBD1 as a possible D gene (6 bases). The V gene lost 0 bases and the J gene lost 4 bases, with 9 bases spanning the gap. The CDR3 has 14 amino acids. The germline V gene has CDR1 LNHDA and CDR2 SQIVND (reference sequence). In nucleotides, the CDR3 is TGTGCCAGTAGTATAGATAGAGGGGGAGAGACCCAGTACTTC. Protein sequence: CASSIDRGGETQYF.

The chain couples TRBV2 to TRBJ2-7; TRBD1 might be the D (6 bases). CDR1 is SNHLY and CDR2 is FYNNEI in the germline V gene. Trimming removed 7 bases from V and 5 bases from J, with 21 bases in between. The CDR3 spans 15 residues. CDR3 DNA sequence: TGTGCCAGCACCTCTCCGGGAACAGGGATGGACGAGCAGTACTTC. This gives the protein CASTSPGTGMDEQYF.

V and J are TRBV7-2 and TRBJ2-3; D is uncertain. The CDR3 loop spans 13 amino acids. Per germline, CDR1 SGHTA and CDR2 FQGNSA. V lost 3 bases and J lost 6, with 10 bases in between. The CDR3 protein is CASSFNYEDTQYF. In DNA, the CDR3 is TGTGCCAGCAGCTTCAACTACGAGGATACGCAGTATTTT. Filled out from reference TRBV7-2 and TRBJ2-3, the complete variable domain reads GAGVSQSPSNKVTEKGKDVELRCDPISGHTALYWYRQSLGQGLEFLIYFQGNSAPDKSGLPSDRFSAERTGGSVSTLTIQRTQQEDSAVYLCASSFNYEDTQYFGPGTRLTVL.

The V gene is TRBV4-1, the J gene TRBJ2-3, with D unresolved. CDR1 and CDR2 from the germline V gene are MGHRA and YSYEKL. CDR3 length equals 17 residues. Trimming left V 0 bases short and J 0 bases short, with 13 bases between. The CDR3: CASSQDASGRSTDTQYF. As DNA, the CDR3 is TGCGCCAGCAGCCAAGACGCATCGGGTCGTAGCACAGATACGCAGTATTTT.

This clone was seen just once. This chain uses TRBV4-1 with TRBJ1-4; D gene ambiguous. The V gene lost 3 bases and the J gene lost 8 bases, with 13 bases spanning the gap. Germline CDR1 reads MGHRA; CDR2 reads YSYEKL. This CDR3 has 14 residues. CDR3 protein: CASSQSLAREKLFF. CDR3 in DNA: TGCGCCAGCAGCCAGTCACTTGCCAGGGAAAAACTGTTTTTT.

The gene calls are TRBV24-1 and TRBJ2-5, with D possibly being TRBD1 (6 bases). CDR1 and CDR2 (germline): KGHDR, SFDVKD. This CDR3 is 16 amino acids long. Deletions cut 0 bases from V and 5 bases from J, with 15 bases between. CDR3 DNA: TGTGCCACCAGTGATTTGGGGGTGGGGGCTCGGGAGACCCAGTACTTC. Its translation is CATSDLGVGARETQYF.

The V and J genes are TRBV6-5 and TRBJ1-1; D is undetermined. The length of the CDR3 is 16 residues. V was shortened by 2 bases and J by 0 bases, with 13 bases between the two germline ends. CDR1 is MNHEY, CDR2 SVGAGI, per germline. CDR3 DNA sequence: TGTGCCAGCAGTTACGATTGGGCCGATCTGAACACTGAAGCTTTCTTT. Residues: CASSYDWADLNTEAFF.

The chain recombines TRBV10-1 with TRBJ2-3; D not certain. This CDR3 has 11 amino acids. The germline V gene has CDR1 WNHNN and CDR2 SYGVQD (reference sequence). V dropped 5 bases and J dropped 3 bases, with 3 bases sitting between them. For the CDR3, the DNA is TGCGCCAGCAGTCTGACAGATACGCAGTATTTT. Amino acids: CASSLTDTQYF.

In this sample, this clone turned up once. The chain joins TRBV20-1 to TRBJ1-2; D is ambiguous. V was cut by 3 bases and J by 4 bases, with 9 bases left in between. This CDR3 contains 12 residues. The germline V gene has CDR1 DFQATT and CDR2 SNEGSKA (reference sequence). In DNA, the CDR3 is TGCAGTGCTAGTGGGGAGATCTATGGCTACACCTTC. Amino acids: CSASGEIYGYTF.

The V gene is TRBV6-5, the J gene TRBJ1-6; possibly TRBD1 for D (6 bases). Germline CDR1 MNHEY, CDR2 SVGAGI. The CDR3 extends over 13 amino acids. V was clipped by 8 bases and J by 2 bases, with 7 bases between them. CDR3 in amino acids: CASGQTYNSPLHF. Here the CDR3 DNA reads TGTGCCAGCGGACAGACCTATAATTCACCCCTCCACTTT.

The rearrangement joins TRBV27 to TRBJ2-2; TRBD2 might be the D (5 bases). V lost 2 bases and J 2 bases, leaving 12 bases between the germline ends. Germline CDR1 MNHEY, CDR2 SMNVEV (reference sequence). CDR3 length: 16 residues. CDR3 region: CASSLRLADNTGELFF. DNA for the CDR3: TGTGCCAGCAGTTTAAGGCTAGCAGATAACACCGGGGAGCTGTTTTTT.

The J gene is TRBJ1-6, the V gene TRBV19; 7 nucleotides align to TRBD1. The germline CDR1 and CDR2 sequences are LNHDA and SQIVND (reference sequence). Trimming cost V 4 bases and J 4 bases; bases outside gene matches: 4. CDR3 length: 15 amino acids. The CDR3 region is CASSTRGQYNSPLHF. The CDR3 coding sequence is TGTGCCAGTAGTACCCGGGGACAGTATAATTCACCCCTCCACTTT.

The chain combines TRBV4-3 with TRBJ1-1, with D possibly matching TRBD1 (6 bases). V dropped 0 bases and J dropped 7 bases, with 15 bases sitting between them. The CDR3 is 15 residues long. Germline CDR1 and CDR2: LGHNA and YSLEER. CDR3 sequence: CASSQDRAGVSEAFF. The CDR3 DNA reads TGCGCCAGCAGCCAAGATAGGGCAGGGGTGAGTGAAGCTTTCTTT.

This clone was seen once. The chain recombines TRBV5-1 with TRBJ1-4; tentatively, D is TRBD1 (6 bases). There are 14 residues in the CDR3. Between the trimmed V and J ends, which lost 7 bases and 0 bases, there was a span of 10 bases. Germline CDR1 and CDR2: SGHRS and YFSETQ. The CDR3 nucleotides are TGCGCCAGCGGATGGACAGCAACTAATGAAAAACTGTTTTTT. It yields the protein CASGWTATNEKLFF.

The chain uses TRBV10-3 and TRBJ2-1; possibly TRBD2 for D (5 bases). V was shortened by 2 bases and J by 4 bases, with 15 bases between the two germline ends. This CDR3 is built from 16 residues. Germline lookup yields CDR1 ENHRY and CDR2 SYGVKD. The CDR3 loop reads CAISEGRAGEYNEQFF. In DNA form, the CDR3 reads TGTGCCATCAGTGAGGGGAGAGCCGGGGAGTACAATGAGCAGTTCTTC.